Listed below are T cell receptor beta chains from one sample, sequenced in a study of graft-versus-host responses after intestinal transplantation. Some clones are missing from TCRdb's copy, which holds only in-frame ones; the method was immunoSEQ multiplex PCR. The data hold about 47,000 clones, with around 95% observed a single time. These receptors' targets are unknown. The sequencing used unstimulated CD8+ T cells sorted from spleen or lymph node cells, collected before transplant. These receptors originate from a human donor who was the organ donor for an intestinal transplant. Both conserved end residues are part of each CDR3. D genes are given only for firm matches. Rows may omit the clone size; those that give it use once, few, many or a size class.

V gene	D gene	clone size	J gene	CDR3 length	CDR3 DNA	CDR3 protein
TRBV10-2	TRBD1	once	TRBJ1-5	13	TGCGCCAGCAACACAGGGGGAAATCAGCCCCAGCATTTT	CASNTGGNQPQHF
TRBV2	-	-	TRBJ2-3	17	TGTGCCAGCAGTGATGAGGTGGAGGGTAGCCCCCTGGATACGCAGTATTTT	CASSDEVEGSPLDTQYF
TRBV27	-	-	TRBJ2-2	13	TGTGCCAGCAGTTTGCCGACGAGGGGGGAGCTGTTTTTT	CASSLPTRGELFF
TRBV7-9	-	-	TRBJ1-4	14	TGTGCCAGCAGCCCAACCGGGTTTGGTGAAAAACTGTTTTTT	CASSPTGFGEKLFF
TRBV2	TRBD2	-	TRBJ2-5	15	TGTGCCAGCAGTGTCCGGGGGACTAGTACAGAGACCCAGTACTTC	CASSVRGTSTETQYF
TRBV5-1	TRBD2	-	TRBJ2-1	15	TGCGCCAGCAGCCCACTAGCGGGACGAGACAATGAGCAGTTCTTC	CASSPLAGRDNEQFF
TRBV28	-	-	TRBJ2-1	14	TGTGCCAGCAACCTAAGAAGCTCCTACAATGAGCAGTTCTTC	CASNLRSSYNEQFF
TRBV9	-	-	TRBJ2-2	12	TGTGCCAGCAGCGTGTCGGGCGGGGAGCTGTTTTTT	CASSVSGGELFF
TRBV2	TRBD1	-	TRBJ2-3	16	TGTGCCAGCAGTGAAATGCAGGGACAGGGGGAAGATACGCAGTATTTT	CASSEMQGQGEDTQYF
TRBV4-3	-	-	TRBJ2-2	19	TGCGCCAGCAGCCAACACCAACGGACAGCGGACAGACCAACCGGGGAGCTGTTTTTT	CASSQHQRTADRPTGELFF
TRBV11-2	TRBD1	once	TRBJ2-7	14	TGTGCCAGCAGCCCAGGACAGGACGACTACGAGCAGTACTTC	CASSPGQDDYEQYF
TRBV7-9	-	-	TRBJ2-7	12	TGTGCCCCGGGCCAGCGGCATTACGAGCAGTACTTC	CAPGQRHYEQYF
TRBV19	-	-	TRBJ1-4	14	TGTGCCAGTAGCCCCGACAGACTGGGCGAAAAACTGTTTTTT	CASSPDRLGEKLFF
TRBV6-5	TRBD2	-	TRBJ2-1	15	TGTGCCAGCAGACGACTAGCGGGGGGGGACAATGAGCAGTTCTTC	CASRRLAGGDNEQFF
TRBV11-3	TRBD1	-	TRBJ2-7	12	TGTGCCAGCAGCGACAGGGACTACGAGCAGTACTTC	CASSDRDYEQYF
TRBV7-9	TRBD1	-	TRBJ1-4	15	TGTGCCAGCAGTCGAACAGGGGACTCTAATGAAAAACTGTTTTTT	CASSRTGDSNEKLFF
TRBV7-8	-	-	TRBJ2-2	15	TGTGCCAGCAGCTTCAGGGACGTTAGCACCGGGGAGCTGTTTTTT	CASSFRDVSTGELFF
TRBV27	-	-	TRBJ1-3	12	TGTGCCAGCAGTAACAGGGGAAACACCATATATTTT	CASSNRGNTIYF
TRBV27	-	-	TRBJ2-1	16	TGTGCCAGCGATGCAGACGGGGGGCCCTTATACAATGAGCAGTTCTTC	CASDADGGPLYNEQFF
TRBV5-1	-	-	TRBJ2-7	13	TGCGCCAGCAGTTTCGCGGACGGTTACGAGCAGTACTTC	CASSFADGYEQYF
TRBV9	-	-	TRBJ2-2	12	TGTGCCAGCAGCGCAGGTCTCCGGGAGCTGTTTTTT	CASSAGLRELFF
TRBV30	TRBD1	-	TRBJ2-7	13	TGTGCCTGGAGTGTGGGACAGTCCTACGAGCAGTACTTC	CAWSVGQSYEQYF
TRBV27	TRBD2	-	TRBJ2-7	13	TGTGCGACCGCCAGCGGGGGGCACTACGAGCAGTACTTC	CATASGGHYEQYF
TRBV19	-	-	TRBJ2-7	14	TGTGCCGGTAGTATCGTCGGGGGTGGTGGCGAGCAGTACTTC	CAGSIVGGGGEQYF
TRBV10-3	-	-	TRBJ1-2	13	TGTGCCATCAGTGAGGTCCAGGTTCATGGCTACACCTTC	CAISEVQVHGYTF
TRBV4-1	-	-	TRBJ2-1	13	TGCGCCAGCAGCCAAACCACAGAGTACAATTCGTTCTTC	CASSQTTEYNSFF
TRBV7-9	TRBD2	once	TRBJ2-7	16	TGTGCCAGCAGCCCCCATAGGGGCGGGAGCCTTCCCGAGCAGTACTTC	CASSPHRGGSLPEQYF
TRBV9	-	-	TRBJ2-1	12	TGTGCCAGCAGTAAAGATTACAATGAGCAGTTCTTC	CASSKDYNEQFF
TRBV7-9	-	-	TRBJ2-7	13	TGTGCCAGCAGCTTAGTAGGAGGGGACGAGCAGTACTTC	CASSLVGGDEQYF
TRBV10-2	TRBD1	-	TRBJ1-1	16	TGCGCCAGCACCGAGGGGACAGGCGAAATGAACACTGAAGCTTTCTTT	CASTEGTGEMNTEAFF
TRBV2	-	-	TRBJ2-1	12	TGTGCCAGCAGTGAAGAGGGGGATGAGCAGTTCTTC	CASSEEGDEQFF
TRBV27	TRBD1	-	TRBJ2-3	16	TGTGCCAGCAGTTCACCGGGACAGGGAGGCACAGATACGCAGTATTTT	CASSSPGQGGTDTQYF
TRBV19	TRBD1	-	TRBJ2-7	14	TGTGCCAGTAGTTACAGGGGCCTAACCTACGAGCAGTACTTC	CASSYRGLTYEQYF
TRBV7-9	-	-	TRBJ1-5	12	TGTGCCAGCAGCTTACAGTATCAGCCCCAGCATTTT	CASSLQYQPQHF
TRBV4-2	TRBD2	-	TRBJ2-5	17	TGTGCCAGCAGCCAAGATGCGCTAGCGGGGGGCTGGGAGACCCAGTACTTC	CASSQDALAGGWETQYF
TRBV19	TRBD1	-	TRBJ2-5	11	TGTGCCAGCGGGGTGGGGACAGTGCAGTACTTC	CASGVGTVQYF
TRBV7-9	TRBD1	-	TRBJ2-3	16	TGTGCCAGCAGCTTCGGGACAGGGGACAGCACAGATACGCAGTATTTT	CASSFGTGDSTDTQYF
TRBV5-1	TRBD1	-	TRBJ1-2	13	TGCGCCAGCAGCTACGGACAGGATTATGGCTACACCTTC	CASSYGQDYGYTF
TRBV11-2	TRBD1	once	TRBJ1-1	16	TGTGCCAGCAGCTTAGGGCGGACAGGGGGTTACACTGAAGCTTTCTTT	CASSLGRTGGYTEAFF
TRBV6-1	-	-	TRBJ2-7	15	TGTGCCAGCAGTGTGGGGGGACCTATATCATACGAGCAGTACTTC	CASSVGGPISYEQYF
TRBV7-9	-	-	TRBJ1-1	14	TGTGCCAGCAGCTTAGGAGAGTTTAACACTGAAGCTTTCTTT	CASSLGEFNTEAFF
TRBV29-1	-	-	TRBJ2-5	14	TGCAGCGCAACGATGGTCGGGTTTGGAGAGACCCAGTACTTC	CSATMVGFGETQYF
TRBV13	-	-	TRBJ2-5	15	TGTGCCAGCAGCCCGACAGGAGGGGACCAAGAGACCCAGTACTTC	CASSPTGGDQETQYF
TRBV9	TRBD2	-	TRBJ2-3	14	TGTGCCAGCAGCCTCATGGGGGGGAAAGATACGCAGTATTTT	CASSLMGGKDTQYF
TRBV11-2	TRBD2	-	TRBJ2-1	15	TGTGCCAGCAGCGCCTTAGCGGGGGGGTACAATGAGCAGTTCTTC	CASSALAGGYNEQFF
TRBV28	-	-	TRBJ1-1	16	TGTGCCAGCAGTTTATCACCCAACCCAGGAAGCACTGAAGCTTTCTTT	CASSLSPNPGSTEAFF
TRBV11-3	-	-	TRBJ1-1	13	TGTGCCAGCAGCCCACAGGGGAACACTGAAGCTTTCTTT	CASSPQGNTEAFF
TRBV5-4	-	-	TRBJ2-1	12	TGTGCCAGCAGCCAGGGTCGTTGGGAGCAGTTCTTC	CASSQGRWEQFF
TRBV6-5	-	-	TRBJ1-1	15	TGTGCCAGCAGTGGGGGAGTCGTTCCATACTCTGAAGCTTTCTTT	CASSGGVVPYSEAFF
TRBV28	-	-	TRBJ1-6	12	TGTGCCAGCAGTTTGGGCAATTCACCCCTCCACTTT	CASSLGNSPLHF
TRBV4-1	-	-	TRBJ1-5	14	TGCGCCAGCAGCCAGGGGGGTTCCAATCAGCCCCAGCATTTT	CASSQGGSNQPQHF
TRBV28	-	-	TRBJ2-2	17	TGTGCCAGCAATTCTTTAAGGGGGGGCCTAAACACCGGGGAGCTGTTTTTT	CASNSLRGGLNTGELFF